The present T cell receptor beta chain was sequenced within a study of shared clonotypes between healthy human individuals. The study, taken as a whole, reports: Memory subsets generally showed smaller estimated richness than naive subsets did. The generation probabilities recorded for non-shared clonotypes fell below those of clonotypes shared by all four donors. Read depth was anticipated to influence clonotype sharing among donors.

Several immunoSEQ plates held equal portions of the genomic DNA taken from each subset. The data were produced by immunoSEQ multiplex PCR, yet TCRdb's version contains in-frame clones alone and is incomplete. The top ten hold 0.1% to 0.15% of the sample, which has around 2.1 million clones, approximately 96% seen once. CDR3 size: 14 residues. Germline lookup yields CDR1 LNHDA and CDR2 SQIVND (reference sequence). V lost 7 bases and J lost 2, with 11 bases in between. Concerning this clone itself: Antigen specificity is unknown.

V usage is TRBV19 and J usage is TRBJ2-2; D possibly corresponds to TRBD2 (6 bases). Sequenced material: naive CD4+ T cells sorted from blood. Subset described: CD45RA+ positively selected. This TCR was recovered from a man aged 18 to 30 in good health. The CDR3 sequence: CASNIAVNTGELFF. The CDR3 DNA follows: TGTGCCAGTAACATAGCGGTCAACACCGGGGAGCTGTTTTTT.